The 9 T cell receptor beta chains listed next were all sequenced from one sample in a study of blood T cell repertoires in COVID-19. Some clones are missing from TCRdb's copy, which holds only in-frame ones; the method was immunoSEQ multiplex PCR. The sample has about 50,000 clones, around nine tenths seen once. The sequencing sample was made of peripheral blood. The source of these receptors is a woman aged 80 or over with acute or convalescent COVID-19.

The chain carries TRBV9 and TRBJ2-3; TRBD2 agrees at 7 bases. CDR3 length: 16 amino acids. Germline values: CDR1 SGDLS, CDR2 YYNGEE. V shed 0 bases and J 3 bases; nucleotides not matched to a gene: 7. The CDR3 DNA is TGTGCCAGCAGCGTAGCTGGCGGGGGATCGACAGATACGCAGTATTTT. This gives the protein CASSVAGGGSTDTQYF. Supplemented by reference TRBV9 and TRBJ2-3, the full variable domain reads DSGVTQTPKHLITATGQRVTLRCSPRSGDLSVYWYQQSLDQGLQFLIQYYNGEERAKGNILERFSAQQFPDLHSELNLSSLELGDSALYFCASSVAGGGSTDTQYFGPGTRLTVL.

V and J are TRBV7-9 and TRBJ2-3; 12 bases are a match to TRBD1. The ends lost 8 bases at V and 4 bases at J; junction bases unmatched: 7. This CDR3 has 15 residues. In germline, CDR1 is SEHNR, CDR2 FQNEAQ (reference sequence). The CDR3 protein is CASDPRDRGPDTQYF. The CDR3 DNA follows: TGTGCCAGCGACCCGAGGGACAGGGGGCCAGATACGCAGTATTTT.

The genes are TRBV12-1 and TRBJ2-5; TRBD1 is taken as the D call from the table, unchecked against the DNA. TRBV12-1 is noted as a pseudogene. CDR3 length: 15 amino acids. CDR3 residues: CASRLKGQNQETQYF. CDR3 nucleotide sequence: TGTGCCAGCAGGCTAAAGGGACAGAACCAAGAGACCCAGTACTTC.

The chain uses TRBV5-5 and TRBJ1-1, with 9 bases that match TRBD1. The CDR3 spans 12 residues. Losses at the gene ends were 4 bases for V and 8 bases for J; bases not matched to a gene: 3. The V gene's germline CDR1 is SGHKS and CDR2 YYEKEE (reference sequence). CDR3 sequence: CASSLDRGEAFF. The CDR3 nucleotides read TGTGCCAGCAGCCTCGACAGGGGGGAAGCTTTCTTT.

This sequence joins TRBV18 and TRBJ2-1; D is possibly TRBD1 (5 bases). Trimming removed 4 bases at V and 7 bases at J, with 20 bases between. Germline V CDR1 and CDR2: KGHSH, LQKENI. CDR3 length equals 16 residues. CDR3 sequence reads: CASSRDRLGVVNEQFF. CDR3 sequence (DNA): TGTGCCAGCTCACGCGACCGTCTAGGGGTGGTGAATGAGCAGTTCTTC. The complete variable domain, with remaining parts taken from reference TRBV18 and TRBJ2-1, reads NAGVMQNPRHLVRRRGQEARLRCSPMKGHSHVYWYRQLPEEGLKFMVYLQKENIIDESGMPKERFSAEFPKEGPSILRIQQVVRGDSAAYFCASSRDRLGVVNEQFFGPGTRLTVL.

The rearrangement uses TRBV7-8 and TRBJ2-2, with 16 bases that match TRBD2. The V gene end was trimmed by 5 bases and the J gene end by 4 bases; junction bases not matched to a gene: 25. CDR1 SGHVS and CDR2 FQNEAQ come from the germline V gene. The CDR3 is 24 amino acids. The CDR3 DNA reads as TGTGCCAGCAGCCGAACCGGGACTAGCGGGGGGGAAGCCGGTCGGCGGGATGGCACCGGGGAGCTGTTTTTT. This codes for CASSRTGTSGGEAGRRDGTGELFF.

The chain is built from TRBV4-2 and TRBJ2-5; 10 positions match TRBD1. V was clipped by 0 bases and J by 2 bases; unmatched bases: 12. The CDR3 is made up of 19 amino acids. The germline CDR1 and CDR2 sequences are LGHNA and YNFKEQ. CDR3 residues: CASSQDIWGTGDPQETQYF. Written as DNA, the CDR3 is TGTGCCAGCAGCCAAGATATTTGGGGGACAGGGGACCCTCAAGAGACCCAGTACTTC.

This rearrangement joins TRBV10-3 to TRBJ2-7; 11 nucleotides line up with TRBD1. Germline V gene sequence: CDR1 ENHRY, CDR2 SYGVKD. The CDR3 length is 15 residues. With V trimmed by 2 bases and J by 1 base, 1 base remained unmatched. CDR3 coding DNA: TGTGCCATCAGTGAGGGGACAGGGGGATCCTACGAGCAGTACGTC. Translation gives CAISEGTGGSYEQYV.

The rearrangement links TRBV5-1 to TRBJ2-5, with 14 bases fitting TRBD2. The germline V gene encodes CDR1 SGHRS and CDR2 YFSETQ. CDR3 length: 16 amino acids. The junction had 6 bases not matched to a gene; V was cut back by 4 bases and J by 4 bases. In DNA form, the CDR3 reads TGCGCCAGCAGCGGAACCGGGACTAGCGGGGGAGAGACCCAGTACTTC. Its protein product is CASSGTGTSGGETQYF.